What follows are 5 T cell receptor beta chains derived from one specimen sequenced in a study of T cell repertoires in cytomegalovirus infection. TCRdb called the reads again in MiXCR, with one record for every CDR3 protein. This sample has hundreds of thousands of distinct CDR3 sequences; roughly 35% occur once, and the top ten carry 2.5% to 3.5%. Sequencing was done on a sample of PBMCs. The source of these receptors is a human donor in good health (CMV status not recorded). Some clones in this sample may be carry-over from other donors' samples.

On this clonotype itself: A much larger clone is a single base away; this may be a read error. The CDR3 DNA sequence: TGTGCCAGCATTAGGTCGAGCTCCTACAATGAGCAGTTCTTC. This codes for CASIRSSSYNEQFF. The V and J genes are TRBV12-3 or TRBV12-4 and TRBJ2-1; D is unresolved. The CDR3 has 14 amino acids. Trimming pared 7 bases from V and 0 bases from J, leaving 10 bases between.

The table lists this clonotype with a few counts. The chain couples TRBV12-3 or TRBV12-4 to TRBJ1-5; D is perhaps TRBD1 (5 bases). The CDR3 spans 13 residues. Trimming took off 7 bases at V and 7 bases at J, with 14 bases between the two ends. Written as DNA, the CDR3 is TGTGCCAGCACCGGGGGGGGAGGGCAGCCCCAGCATTTT. Protein: CASTGGGGQPQHF.

The CDR3 DNA sequence: TGTGCCAGCCAACCCCCGAGGGGGACTAGCGGGAGGAGGACCTACAATGAGCAGTTCTTC. Protein: CASQPPRGTSGRRTYNEQFF. The chain links TRBV28 to TRBJ2-1; 15 bases are a match to TRBD2. With V trimmed by 8 bases and J by 2 bases, 16 bases remained unmatched. The germline CDR1 and CDR2 sequences are MDHEN and SYDVKM. There are 20 residues in the CDR3.

The rearrangement joins TRBV28 to TRBJ2-7; TRBD1 is a possible D gene (6 bases). Between the trimmed V and J ends, which lost 5 bases and 5 bases, there was a span of 16 bases. Germline V gene sequence: CDR1 MDHEN, CDR2 SYDVKM. CDR3 length: 14 residues. The DNA of the CDR3 is TGTGCCAGCAGTGGTGGACAGTCCTTTGACGAGCAGTACTTC. Its protein is CASSGGQSFDEQYF.

This clonotype turned up a few times. The genes are TRBV6-4 and TRBJ2-1; 12 bases are a match to TRBD2. The CDR3 is 15 residues long. Germline loops: CDR1 MRHNA, CDR2 SNTAGT. J was trimmed by 8 bases and V by 2 bases; bases with no gene match: 4. CDR3 protein: CASSDETSGGDEQFF. CDR3 DNA sequence: TGTGCCAGCAGTGACGAGACTAGCGGGGGTGATGAGCAGTTCTTC.